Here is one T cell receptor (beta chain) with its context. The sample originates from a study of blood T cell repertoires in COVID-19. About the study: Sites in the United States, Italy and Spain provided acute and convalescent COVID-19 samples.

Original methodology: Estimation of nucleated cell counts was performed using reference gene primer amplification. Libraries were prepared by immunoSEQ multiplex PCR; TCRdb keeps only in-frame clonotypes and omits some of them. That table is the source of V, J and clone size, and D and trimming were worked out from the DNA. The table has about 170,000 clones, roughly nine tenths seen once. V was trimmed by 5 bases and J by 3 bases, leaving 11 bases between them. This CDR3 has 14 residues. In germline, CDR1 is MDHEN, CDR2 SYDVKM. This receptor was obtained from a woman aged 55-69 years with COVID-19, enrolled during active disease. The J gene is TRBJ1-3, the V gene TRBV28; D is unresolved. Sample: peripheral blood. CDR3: CASSVPEGGNTIYF. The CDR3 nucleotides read TGTGCCAGCAGTGTCCCCGAGGGTGGAAACACCATATATTTT.